This TCR beta chain is from a study of T cells expressing NK-cell markers. Overall study context: HCMV seropositivity characterized seven of the eight sequenced donors, and seronegativity one.

Looked up from germline, CDR1 is SGHRS and CDR2 is YFSETQ. The CDR3 covers 15 residues. The authors made TCR beta cDNA libraries by 5'RACE template switching. This switching added a universal primer site and UMIs. TCRdb re-called the 5' RACE reads and shows each CDR3 protein once, DNA omitted. The sample has about 430,000 distinct CDR3 sequences, and its top ten clones hold approximately 1.4%. The TCR originated in a woman aged 45-65 years in good health. This chain connects TRBV5-1 to TRBJ2-7; TCRdb's D gene call, TRBD1, goes unchecked for lack of DNA. The sequenced sample was blood T cells: a sorted CD56 or NKG2C T cell subset, CD4+ or CD8+ T cells, or bulk PBMC T cells (not recorded which). CDR3 sequence reads: CASSLGSVQPYEQYF. The variable domain in full, completed from reference TRBV5-1 and TRBJ2-7, reads KAGVTQTPRYLIKTRGQQVTLSCSPISGHRSVSWYQQTPGQGLQFLFEYFSETQRNKGNFPGRFSGRQFSNSRSEMNVSTLELGDSALYLCASSLGSVQPYEQYFGPGTRLTVT.